This T cell receptor (beta chain) was sequenced in a study of blood T cell repertoires in COVID-19. Study overall: The United States, Italy and Spain supplied acute and convalescent COVID-19 samples. Sample material is recorded as cDNA or gDNA derived from T cells, B-cell-depleted T cells, or PBMCs.

In the source study's methods: Amplifying reference gene primers gave estimates of nucleated cell counts. Produced via immunoSEQ multiplex PCR; TCRdb's table is partial and in-frame only. The V and J calls and clone size were taken over from that table, and D and trimming were inferred from the DNA. This table holds under 300,000 clones, 65% to 85% found once. The CDR3 runs 15 residues. Germline trimming cut 7 bases from V and 0 bases from J; bases unmatched to any gene: 9. Per the germline V gene, CDR1 is MNHNY and CDR2 is SVGAGI (reference sequence). The chain has TRBV6-6 and TRBJ2-7; 7 bases align to TRBD1. This TCR came from a woman aged 40 to 50 who had recovered from COVID-19. The sample consisted of peripheral blood. The CDR3 DNA follows: TGTGCCAGCAACCGGGACAGCGTGAGCTCCTACGAGCAGTACTTC. Amino acids: CASNRDSVSSYEQYF.